This T cell receptor beta chain was observed in a study of shared T cell receptors in the human thymus. TCRdb keeps only in-frame clones here, not all; method: immunoSEQ multiplex PCR. This sample has hundreds of thousands of clones, with approximately 87% found just once. The CDR3 covers 15 residues. Germline assignment: CDR1 SGDLS and CDR2 YYNGEE. With 0 bases removed from V and 4 bases from J, the gap between germline ends came to 14 bases. This sample was shared with a second study, whose subject was human thymus T cells. Per that study: The source of the thymus tissue was resections taken during corrective heart surgery. Gene usage for V and J segments appeared biased in thymic and blood repertoires. Related research reported highly overlapping thymic repertoires among unrelated individuals.

The rearrangement uses TRBV9 and TRBJ2-7; weak D call: TRBD1 (6 bases). This TCR was recovered from a boy younger than two with a congenital heart defect. Sequencing was done on a sample of thymocytes. The CDR3 region is CASSVGEGVKYEQYF. CDR3 DNA sequence: TGTGCCAGCAGCGTAGGTGAGGGGGTCAAATACGAGCAGTACTTC.